The rows below give T cell receptor beta chains drawn from one sample of a study of blood T cell repertoires in COVID-19. This table comes from immunoSEQ multiplex PCR, and its TCRdb copy is limited to in-frame clones, with some not included. The sample has around 300,000 clones, around 90% seen once. Sequenced sample: peripheral blood. These receptors came from a woman aged 40 to 49 with acute or convalescent COVID-19. Each CDR3 is given without its conserved first and last residue. Fields, in order: CDR3 length, V gene, J gene, CDR3 protein.

14,TRBV13,TRBJ2-1,ASSLTAGGRYNEQF
17,TRBV27,TRBJ2-6,ASSSIQRSYSSGANVLT
14,TRBV19,TRBJ1-6,ASSIAAGAANSPLH
11,TRBV7-9,TRBJ1-1,ASAGGSLGGAF
9,TRBV30,TRBJ1-3,AWTREEALY
11,TRBV6-5,TRBJ2-3,ASRGRSPDTQY
13,TRBV18,TRBJ1-2,ASSPGGQGNYGYT
14,TRBV30,TRBJ2-3,AWTLYDRVATDTQY
12,TRBV5-1,TRBJ2-3,ASSFNGRADTQY
12,TRBV19,TRBJ2-1,ASRTGTGGSEQF
14,TRBV2,TRBJ2-2,ASSEGWNSGAGELF
14,TRBV5-4,TRBJ2-3,ASSTGQGSFTDTQY
13,TRBV5-5,TRBJ2-3,ASSFLPVSTDTQY
17,TRBV11-2,TRBJ2-1,ASSLGIGLAGGRHNEQF
14,TRBV7-3,TRBJ2-5,ASSLMGSGGQETQY
11,TRBV19,TRBJ1-2,ASSIGTAYGYT
15,TRBV2,TRBJ1-5,ASSEGTGEERGQPQH
13,TRBV7-9,TRBJ1-1,ASSLERGKNTEAF
11,TRBV18,TRBJ2-3,ASSPPAVRSQY
16,TRBV19,TRBJ1-3,ASKTWDSNLVSGNTIY
15,TRBV12-5,TRBJ1-3,ASGLVRGRGIGNTIY
13,TRBV13,TRBJ1-2,ASSRRVDRYYGYT
14,TRBV10-3,TRBJ1-6,AISEGGHGNNSPLH
11,TRBV27,TRBJ1-2,ASSFRGGVGYT
15,TRBV7-2,TRBJ1-5,ASSPSTWSLSNQPQH
13,TRBV19,TRBJ1-5,ASNDHGLANQPQH
14,TRBV7-8,TRBJ1-3,ASSFRDGSSGNTIY
13,TRBV19,TRBJ1-1,ASSIRLTLNTEAF
15,TRBV11-2,TRBJ1-6,ASSNQLQGGANSPLH
12,TRBV9,TRBJ2-1,ASSVGGPINEQF
13,TRBV18,TRBJ2-3,ASSPWGTGTDTQY
13,TRBV5-1,TRBJ1-6,ASSLSTGRNSPLH
12,TRBV9,TRBJ2-3,ASSVGTLDDTQY
14,TRBV11-2,TRBJ2-2,ASNGLGSVGIGELF
14,TRBV19,TRBJ1-5,ASRSGTGFGNQPQH
11,TRBV6-6,TRBJ1-1,ASSPGGGTEAF
12,TRBV5-1,TRBJ2-5,ASSLSSAQETQY
16,TRBV6-1,TRBJ1-3,ASSERAPRAAGGNTIY
12,TRBV6-5,TRBJ1-3,ASSLGTGLNTIY
12,TRBV19,TRBJ2-1,ASSMRGGDNEQF
13,TRBV7-2,TRBJ1-1,ASSLGQGLNTEAF
12,TRBV7-2,TRBJ1-1,ASSSTRENLEAF
14,TRBV11-2,TRBJ1-1,ASSSLGGQWNTEAF
11,TRBV25-1,TRBJ1-1,ASSLDRNTEAF
12,TRBV5-4,TRBJ1-2,ASSLTRTGQGYT
11,TRBV30,TRBJ1-2,AWSGGGNYGYT
13,TRBV9,TRBJ2-1,ASSVGGGAINEQF
14,TRBV3-1/TRBV3-2,TRBJ2-1,ASSLKGLAYYNEQF
14,TRBV24-1,TRBJ2-2,ATSQTGVLDTGELF